A selection of T cell receptor beta chains follows, all from one sample in a study of human T cells and chemical hapten exposure. TCRdb re-derived calls from the RACE reads in MiXCR, one entry per CDR3 protein. The sample has some 350,000 distinct CDR3 sequences, 6% to 7% seen once. The sample consisted of whole blood, taken in connection with sensitization to the hapten diphenylcyclopropenone (DPC). The receptors come from a woman aged 18-30 years with alopecia areata. Some clones in this sample may be carry-over from other donors' samples. Each CDR3 is given with its conserved first and last residue. The D gene is left open where the match is weak. Not every row has a clone size; where given, it reads once, few, many or a size class.

CDR3 length: 15; V gene: TRBV6-5; J gene: TRBJ2-2; clone size: .; D gene: TRBD2; CDR3 DNA: TGTGCCAGCAGACCGGGACTAGGGGCGTCCGGGGAGCTGTTTTTT; CDR3 protein: CASRPGLGASGELFF
CDR3 length: 16; V gene: TRBV4-3; J gene: TRBJ2-4; clone size: many; D gene: .; CDR3 DNA: TGCGCCAGCAGCCAAGAGGGACATCATCCCAAAAACATTCAGTACTTC; CDR3 protein: CASSQEGHHPKNIQYF
CDR3 length: 15; V gene: TRBV20-1; J gene: TRBJ2-7; clone size: .; D gene: TRBD2; CDR3 DNA: TGCAGTGCTAGAGATCCGTCAGCGGGGGCCCACGAGCAGTACTTC; CDR3 protein: CSARDPSAGAHEQYF
CDR3 length: 16; V gene: TRBV12-3/TRBV12-4; J gene: TRBJ2-1; clone size: .; D gene: .; CDR3 DNA: TGTGCCAGCAGTTTAGTAGCGGCTAGCCGGTACAATGAGCAGTTCTTC; CDR3 protein: CASSLVAASRYNEQFF
CDR3 length: 16; V gene: TRBV3-1; J gene: TRBJ1-1; clone size: .; D gene: .; CDR3 DNA: TGTGCCAGCAGCCAAAAAACTAGGGGCAATCGCGCTGAAGCTTTCTTT; CDR3 protein: CASSQKTRGNRAEAFF
CDR3 length: 15; V gene: TRBV3-1; J gene: TRBJ1-1; clone size: few; D gene: .; CDR3 DNA: TGTGCCAGCAGCCAAGACAGCCTGTTCAACACTGAAGCTTTCTTT; CDR3 protein: CASSQDSLFNTEAFF
CDR3 length: 14; V gene: TRBV4-3; J gene: TRBJ1-3; clone size: .; D gene: .; CDR3 DNA: TGCGCCAGCAGCTCCGACAGTTCGCAAAACACCATATATTTT; CDR3 protein: CASSSDSSQNTIYF
CDR3 length: 16; V gene: TRBV3-1; J gene: TRBJ1-5; clone size: few; D gene: TRBD1; CDR3 DNA: TGTGCCAGCAGCCAAGGTCACCGACAGGGAAATCAGCCCCAGCATTTT; CDR3 protein: CASSQGHRQGNQPQHF
CDR3 length: 13; V gene: TRBV7-9; J gene: TRBJ1-1; clone size: medium-sized; D gene: .; CDR3 DNA: TGTGCCAGCATCCTGGGGGGACGGACTGAAGCTTTCTTT; CDR3 protein: CASILGGRTEAFF
CDR3 length: 16; V gene: TRBV4-3; J gene: TRBJ2-7; clone size: .; D gene: TRBD2; CDR3 DNA: TGCGCCAGCAGCCAGGGGACTAGCGGGGGGTCCTACGAGCAGTACTTC; CDR3 protein: CASSQGTSGGSYEQYF
CDR3 length: 15; V gene: TRBV29-1; J gene: TRBJ2-4; clone size: few; D gene: .; CDR3 DNA: TGCAGCGTTACACAGGTTTCACTAGCCAAAAACATTCAGTACTTC; CDR3 protein: CSVTQVSLAKNIQYF
CDR3 length: 14; V gene: TRBV2; J gene: TRBJ2-1; clone size: few; D gene: .; CDR3 DNA: TGTGCCAGCAGCTCTTGGACAGCCATGAGGGTGCAGTTCTTC; CDR3 protein: CASSSWTAMRVQFF
CDR3 length: 15; V gene: TRBV7-2; J gene: TRBJ1-2; clone size: few; D gene: .; CDR3 DNA: TGTGCCAGCAGCTTAGGACAGGTTCAGATTTATGGCTACACCTTC; CDR3 protein: CASSLGQVQIYGYTF
CDR3 length: 17; V gene: TRBV6-1; J gene: TRBJ1-1; clone size: .; D gene: .; CDR3 DNA: TGTGCCAGCAGTGAAGAAGAGACATTCGGACTGAACACTGAAGCTTTCTTT; CDR3 protein: CASSEEETFGLNTEAFF
CDR3 length: 16; V gene: TRBV7-2; J gene: TRBJ1-1; clone size: few; D gene: .; CDR3 DNA: TGTGCCAGCAGCTTACAGGGTGGGAACCTCCCTTCTGGGGCTTTCTTT; CDR3 protein: CASSLQGGNLPSGAFF
CDR3 length: 13; V gene: TRBV7-9; J gene: TRBJ2-3; clone size: .; D gene: .; CDR3 DNA: TGTGCCAGCAGTCTCCGCCCGCTAGATACGCAGTATTTT; CDR3 protein: CASSLRPLDTQYF
CDR3 length: 13; V gene: TRBV2; J gene: TRBJ2-7; clone size: .; D gene: .; CDR3 DNA: TGTGCCAGCAAGCGGATGTCCTCCTACGAGCAGTACTTC; CDR3 protein: CASKRMSSYEQYF
CDR3 length: 14; V gene: TRBV18; J gene: TRBJ2-5; clone size: few; D gene: TRBD1; CDR3 DNA: TGTGCCAGCTCACCACAGGGGGCGATGGAGACCCAGTACTTC; CDR3 protein: CASSPQGAMETQYF
CDR3 length: 12; V gene: TRBV29-1; J gene: TRBJ1-1; clone size: many; D gene: TRBD1; CDR3 DNA: TGCAGCGTCGTACAGGGGAGTGTTGAAGCTTTCTTT; CDR3 protein: CSVVQGSVEAFF
CDR3 length: 14; V gene: TRBV6-5; J gene: TRBJ1-1; clone size: few; D gene: .; CDR3 DNA: TGTGCCAGCAGTTACGGAACAGGGCTCACTGAAGCTTTCTTT; CDR3 protein: CASSYGTGLTEAFF